The 12 T cell receptor beta chains reported below all come from one sample, sequenced in a study of blood T cell repertoires in COVID-19. Generated by immunoSEQ multiplex PCR, the TCRdb table keeps only in-frame clones and is missing some. The sample has 130,000 to 150,000 clones; around nine tenths are singletons. Sequencing was performed on peripheral blood. These receptors were obtained from a woman between 45 and 65 years old with acute or convalescent COVID-19.

V usage is TRBV6-1 and J usage is TRBJ2-4; D might be TRBD2 (6 bases). The CDR3 totals 17 residues. Germline V gives CDR1 MNHNS, CDR2 SASEGT. The germline V and J ends were trimmed by 0 bases and 1 base, with 13 bases remaining between them. The CDR3 loop is CASSEAGTWLAKNIQYF. The CDR3 bases are TGTGCCAGCAGTGAAGCGGGGACTTGGCTGGCCAAAAACATTCAGTACTTC.

This chain joins TRBV5-1 and TRBJ1-2; 9 bases match TRBD1. With 2 bases clipped from V and 6 bases from J, the junction kept 11 bases outside the gene matches. The length of the CDR3 is 16 residues. Germline-derived CDR1 and CDR2 are SGHRS and YFSETQ. The CDR3 spells CASSLNTGQGVHGYTF. CDR3 nucleotide sequence: TGCGCCAGCAGCTTAAACACGGGACAGGGCGTGCATGGCTACACCTTC.

The sample holds one count of this clone. The V and J genes are TRBV5-1 and TRBJ2-1, with D possibly matching TRBD2 (6 bases). The CDR3 is 16 residues long. The V gene's germline CDR1 is SGHRS and CDR2 YFSETQ. V was cut by 7 bases and J by 6 bases, with 23 bases left in between. The CDR3 nucleotides are TGCGCCAGCTGGGGCCCATCGACTAGACCTTTCAATGAGCAGTTCTTC. Protein: CASWGPSTRPFNEQFF. The entire variable domain, with the rest obtained from reference TRBV5-1 and TRBJ2-1, is as follows: KAGVTQTPRYLIKTRGQQVTLSCSPISGHRSVSWYQQTPGQGLQFLFEYFSETQRNKGNFPGRFSGRQFSNSRSEMNVSTLELGDSALYLCASWGPSTRPFNEQFFGPGTRLTVL.

The rearrangement joins TRBV3-1 (or the pseudogene TRBV3-2) to TRBJ2-7, with 12 bases matching TRBD2. This CDR3 has 15 amino acids. CDR1 and CDR2 (germline): LGHDT, YNNKEL (reference sequence). Trimming cost V 4 bases and J 1 base; bases outside gene matches: 2. CDR3 in amino acids: CASSPTSGGSYEQYF. CDR3 in DNA: TGTGCCAGCAGCCCCACTAGCGGGGGGTCCTACGAGCAGTACTTC.

The CDR3 DNA sequence: TGTGCCAGCAGTTTAAGCTCAGGGTACTACGAGCAGTACTTC. Protein product: CASSLSSGYYEQYF. The chain combines TRBV27 with TRBJ2-7, with D possibly being TRBD1 (5 bases). CDR1 MNHEY and CDR2 SMNVEV come from the germline V gene (reference sequence). There are 14 residues in the CDR3. Deletions cut 2 bases from V and 3 bases from J, with 11 bases between.

The V and J genes are TRBV5-1 and TRBJ2-1; the match to TRBD2 covers 8 bases. The germline CDR1 and CDR2 sequences are SGHRS and YFSETQ. The CDR3 covers 16 residues. V shed 0 bases, J shed 8 bases, and the junction held 10 bases outside the gene matches. The CDR3 is CASSLASGSVADEQFF. DNA of the CDR3: TGCGCCAGCAGCTTGGCCAGCGGGAGTGTAGCCGATGAGCAGTTCTTC.

The genes are TRBV27 and TRBJ1-6; D is perhaps TRBD1 (5 bases). The V end was cut by 4 bases, the J end by 7 bases, with 8 bases between. The CDR3 has 13 residues. In germline, CDR1 is MNHEY, CDR2 SMNVEV (reference sequence). DNA of the CDR3: TGTGCCAGCAGTTGGGGCCTAAATTCACCCCTCCACTTT. This codes for CASSWGLNSPLHF.

The chain links TRBV30 to TRBJ1-2, with D unresolved. Per germline, CDR1 GTSNPN and CDR2 SVGIG (reference sequence). V was clipped by 1 base and J by 5 bases, with 8 bases between them. The CDR3 has 12 amino acids. CDR3 nucleotide sequence: TGTGCCTGGAGTGAGTCAGGATATGGCTACACCTTC. It is translated as CAWSESGYGYTF.

The chain links TRBV19 to TRBJ1-2; 11 bases map to TRBD1. The CDR3 totals 16 residues. Germline CDR1 reads LNHDA; CDR2 reads SQIVND (reference sequence). The junction had 7 bases not matched to a gene; V was cut back by 5 bases and J by 2 bases. The DNA for the CDR3 is TGTGCCAGTAGTCCACGGACAGGGGGCTTGAACTATGGCTACACCTTC. Translation: CASSPRTGGLNYGYTF. Based on the CDR3 plus reference TRBV19 and TRBJ1-2, the full variable domain is DGGITQSPKYLFRKEGQNVTLSCEQNLNHDAMYWYRQDPGQGLRLIYYSQIVNDFQKGDIAEGYSVSREKKESFPLTVTSAQKNPTAFYLCASSPRTGGLNYGYTFGSGTRLTVV.

This chain uses TRBV9 with TRBJ2-2; possibly TRBD1 for D (6 bases). CDR3 size: 18 residues. The V gene lost 0 bases and the J gene lost 7 bases, with 22 bases spanning the gap. CDR1 SGDLS and CDR2 YYNGEE come from the germline V gene. CDR3 sequence (DNA): TGTGCCAGCAGCGTAGAAGTCTACAGGGAACGCCGGGGCGGGGAGCTGTTTTTT. Residues: CASSVEVYRERRGGELFF.

V usage is TRBV18 and J usage is TRBJ1-1, with 8 bases lining up with TRBD1. There are 17 residues in the CDR3. V dropped 3 bases and J dropped 5; count of bases not matched to a gene: 14. Germline CDR1 and CDR2: KGHSH and LQKENI. CDR3 region: CASSPDPTGGARTEAFF. CDR3 DNA: TGTGCCAGCTCACCCGACCCTACAGGGGGGGCTAGGACTGAAGCTTTCTTT. The whole variable domain, remainder taken from reference TRBV18 and TRBJ1-1, is NAGVMQNPRHLVRRRGQEARLRCSPMKGHSHVYWYRQLPEEGLKFMVYLQKENIIDESGMPKERFSAEFPKEGPSILRIQQVVRGDSAAYFCASSPDPTGGARTEAFFGQGTRLTVV.

DNA for the CDR3: TGTGCCAGCAGGAGCGAGACAGGAACCTACTACGAGCAGTACTTC. As protein: CASRSETGTYYEQYF. This sequence joins TRBV2 and TRBJ2-7; possible D gene TRBD1, 6 bases. Between the trimmed V and J ends, which lost 6 bases and 3 bases, there was a span of 18 bases. CDR3 length equals 15 residues. Germline assignment: CDR1 SNHLY and CDR2 FYNNEI.